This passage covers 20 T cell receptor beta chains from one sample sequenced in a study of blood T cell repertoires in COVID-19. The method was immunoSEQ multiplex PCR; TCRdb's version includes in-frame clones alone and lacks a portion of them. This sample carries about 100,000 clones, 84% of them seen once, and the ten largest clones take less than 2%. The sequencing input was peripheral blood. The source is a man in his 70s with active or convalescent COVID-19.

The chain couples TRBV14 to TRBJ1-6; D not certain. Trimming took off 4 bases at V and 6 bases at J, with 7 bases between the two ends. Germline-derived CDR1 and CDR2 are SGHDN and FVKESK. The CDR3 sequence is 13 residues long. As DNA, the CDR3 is TGTGCCAGCAGCCCCGGTCCTAATTCACCCCTCCACTTT. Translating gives CASSPGPNSPLHF.

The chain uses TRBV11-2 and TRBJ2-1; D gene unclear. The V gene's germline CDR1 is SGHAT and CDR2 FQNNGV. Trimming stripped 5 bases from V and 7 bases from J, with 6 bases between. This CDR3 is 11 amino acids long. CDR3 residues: CASSVGNEQFF. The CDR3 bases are TGTGCCAGCAGCGTCGGGAATGAGCAGTTCTTC.

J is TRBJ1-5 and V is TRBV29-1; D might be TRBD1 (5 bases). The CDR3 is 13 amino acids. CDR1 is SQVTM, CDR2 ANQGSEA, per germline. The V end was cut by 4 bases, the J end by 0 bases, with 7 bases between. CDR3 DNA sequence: TGCAGCGTTGGGGACTATAGCAATCAGCCCCAGCATTTT. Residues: CSVGDYSNQPQHF.

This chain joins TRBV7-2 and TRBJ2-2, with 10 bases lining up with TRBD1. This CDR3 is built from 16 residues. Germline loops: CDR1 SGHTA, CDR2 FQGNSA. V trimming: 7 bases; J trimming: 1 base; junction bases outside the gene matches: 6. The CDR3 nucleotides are TGTGCCAGCACAAAGGGACAGGGGAGGAACACCGGGGAGCTGTTTTTT. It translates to CASTKGQGRNTGELFF.

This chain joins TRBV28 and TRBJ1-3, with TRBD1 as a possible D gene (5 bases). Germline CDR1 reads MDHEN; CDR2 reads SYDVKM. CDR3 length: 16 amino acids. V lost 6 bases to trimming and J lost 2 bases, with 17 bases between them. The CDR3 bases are TGTGCCAGCAGCCCCGGGGGGTCCAGGGCTGGAAACACCATATATTTT. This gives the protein CASSPGGSRAGNTIYF. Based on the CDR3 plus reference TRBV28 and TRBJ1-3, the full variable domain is DVKVTQSSRYLVKRTGEKVFLECVQDMDHENMFWYRQDPGLGLRLIYFSYDVKMKEKGDIPEGYSVSREKKERFSLILESASTNQTSMYLCASSPGGSRAGNTIYFGEGSWLTVV.

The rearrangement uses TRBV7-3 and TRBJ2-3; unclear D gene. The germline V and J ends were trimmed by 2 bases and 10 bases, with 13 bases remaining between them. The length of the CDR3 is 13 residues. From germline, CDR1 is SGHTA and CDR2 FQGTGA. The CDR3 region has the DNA TGTGCCAGCAGCTTACTACGTCGACATGCGCAGTATTTT. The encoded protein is CASSLLRRHAQYF. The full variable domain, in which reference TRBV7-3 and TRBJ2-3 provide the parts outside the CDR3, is GAGVSQTPSNKVTEKGKYVELRCDPISGHTALYWYRQSLGQGPEFLIYFQGTGAADDSGLPNDRFFAVRPEGSVSTLKIQRTERGDSAVYLCASSLLRRHAQYFGPGTRLTVL.

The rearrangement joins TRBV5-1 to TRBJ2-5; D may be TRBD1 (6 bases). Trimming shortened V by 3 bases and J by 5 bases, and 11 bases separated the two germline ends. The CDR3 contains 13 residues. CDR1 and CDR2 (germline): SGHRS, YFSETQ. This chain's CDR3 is CASSSGVGETQYF. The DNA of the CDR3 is TGCGCCAGCAGCTCAGGGGTTGGGGAGACCCAGTACTTC.

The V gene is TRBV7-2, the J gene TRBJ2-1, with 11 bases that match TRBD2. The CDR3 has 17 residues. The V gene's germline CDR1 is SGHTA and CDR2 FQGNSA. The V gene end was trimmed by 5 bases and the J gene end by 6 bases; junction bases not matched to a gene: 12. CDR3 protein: CASSPQNSGGALNEQFF. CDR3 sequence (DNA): TGTGCCAGCAGCCCACAAAATAGCGGGGGGGCCCTCAATGAGCAGTTCTTC.

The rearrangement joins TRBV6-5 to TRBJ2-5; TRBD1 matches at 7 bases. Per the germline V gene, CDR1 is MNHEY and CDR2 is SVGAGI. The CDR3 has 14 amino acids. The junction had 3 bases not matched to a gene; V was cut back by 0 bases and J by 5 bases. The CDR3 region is CASSYSRGHETQYF. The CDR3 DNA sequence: TGTGCCAGCAGTTACTCGAGGGGGCACGAGACCCAGTACTTC.

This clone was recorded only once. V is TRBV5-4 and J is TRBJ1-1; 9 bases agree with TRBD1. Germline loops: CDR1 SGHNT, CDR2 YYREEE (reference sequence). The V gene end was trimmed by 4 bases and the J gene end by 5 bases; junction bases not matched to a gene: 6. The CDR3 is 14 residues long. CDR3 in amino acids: CASSQRTGETEAFF. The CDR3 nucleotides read TGTGCCAGCAGCCAGCGGACAGGGGAAACTGAAGCTTTCTTT. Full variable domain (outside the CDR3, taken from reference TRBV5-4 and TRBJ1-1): ETGVTQSPTHLIKTRGQQVTLRCSSQSGHNTVSWYQQALGQGPQFIFQYYREEENGRGNFPPRFSGLQFPNYSSELNVNALELDDSALYLCASSQRTGETEAFFGQGTRLTVV.

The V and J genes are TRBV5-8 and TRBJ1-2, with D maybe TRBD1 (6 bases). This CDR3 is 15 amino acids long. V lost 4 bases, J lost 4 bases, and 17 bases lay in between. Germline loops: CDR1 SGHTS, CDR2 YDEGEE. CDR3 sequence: CASSVAGHPFYGYTF. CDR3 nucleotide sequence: TGTGCCAGCAGCGTAGCGGGACACCCTTTCTATGGCTACACCTTC.

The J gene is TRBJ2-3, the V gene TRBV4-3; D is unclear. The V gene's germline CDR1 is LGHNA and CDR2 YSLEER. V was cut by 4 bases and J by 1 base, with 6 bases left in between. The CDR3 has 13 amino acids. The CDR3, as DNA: TGCGCCAGCAGCCCGCAGGGCACAGATACGCAGTATTTT. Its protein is CASSPQGTDTQYF.

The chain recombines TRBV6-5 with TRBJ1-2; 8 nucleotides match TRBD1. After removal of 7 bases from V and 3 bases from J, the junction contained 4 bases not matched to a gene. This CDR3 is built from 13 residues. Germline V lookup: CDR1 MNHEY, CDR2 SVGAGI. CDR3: CASKSGQDYGYTF. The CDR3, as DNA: TGTGCCAGCAAATCGGGACAGGACTATGGCTACACCTTC.

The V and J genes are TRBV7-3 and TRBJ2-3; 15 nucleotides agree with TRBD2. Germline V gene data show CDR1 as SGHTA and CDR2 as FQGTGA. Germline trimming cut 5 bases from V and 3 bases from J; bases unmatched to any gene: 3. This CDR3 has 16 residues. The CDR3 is CASSPGLAGGTDTQYF. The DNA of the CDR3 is TGTGCCAGCAGCCCGGGACTAGCGGGGGGAACAGATACGCAGTATTTT.

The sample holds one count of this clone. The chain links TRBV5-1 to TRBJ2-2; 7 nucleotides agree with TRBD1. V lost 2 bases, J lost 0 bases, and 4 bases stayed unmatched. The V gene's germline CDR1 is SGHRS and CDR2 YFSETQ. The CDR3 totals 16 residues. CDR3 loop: CASSLGTAANTGELFF. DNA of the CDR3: TGCGCCAGCAGCTTAGGGACAGCCGCGAACACCGGGGAGCTGTTTTTT. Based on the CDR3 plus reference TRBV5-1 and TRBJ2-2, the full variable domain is KAGVTQTPRYLIKTRGQQVTLSCSPISGHRSVSWYQQTPGQGLQFLFEYFSETQRNKGNFPGRFSGRQFSNSRSEMNVSTLELGDSALYLCASSLGTAANTGELFFGEGSRLTVL.

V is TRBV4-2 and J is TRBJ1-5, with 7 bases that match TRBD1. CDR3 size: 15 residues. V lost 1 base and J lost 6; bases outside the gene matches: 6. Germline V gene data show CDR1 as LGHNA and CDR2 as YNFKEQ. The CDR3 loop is CASSQGQGVSQPQHF. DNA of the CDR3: TGTGCCAGCAGCCAAGGTCAGGGGGTGAGTCAGCCCCAGCATTTT.

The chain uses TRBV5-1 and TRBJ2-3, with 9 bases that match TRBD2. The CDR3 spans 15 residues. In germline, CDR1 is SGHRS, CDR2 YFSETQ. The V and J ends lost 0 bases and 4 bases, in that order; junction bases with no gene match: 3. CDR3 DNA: TGCGCCAGCAGCTTGGCCAGCGGGGGGCCAGATACGCAGTATTTT. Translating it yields CASSLASGGPDTQYF. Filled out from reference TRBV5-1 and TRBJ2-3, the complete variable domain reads KAGVTQTPRYLIKTRGQQVTLSCSPISGHRSVSWYQQTPGQGLQFLFEYFSETQRNKGNFPGRFSGRQFSNSRSEMNVSTLELGDSALYLCASSLASGGPDTQYFGPGTRLTVL.

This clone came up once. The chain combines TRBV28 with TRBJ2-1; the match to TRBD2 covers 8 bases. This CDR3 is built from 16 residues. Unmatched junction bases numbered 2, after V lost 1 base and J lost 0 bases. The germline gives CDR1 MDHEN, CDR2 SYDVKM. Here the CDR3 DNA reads TGTGCCAGCAGTTTATCGAGCGGGGGCTCCTACAATGAGCAGTTCTTC. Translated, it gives CASSLSSGGSYNEQFF.

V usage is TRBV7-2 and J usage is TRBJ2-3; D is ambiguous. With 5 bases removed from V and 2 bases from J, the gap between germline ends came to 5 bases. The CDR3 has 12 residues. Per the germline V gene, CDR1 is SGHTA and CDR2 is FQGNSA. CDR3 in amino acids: CASSAHTDTQYF. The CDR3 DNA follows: TGTGCCAGCAGCGCACACACAGATACGCAGTATTTT.

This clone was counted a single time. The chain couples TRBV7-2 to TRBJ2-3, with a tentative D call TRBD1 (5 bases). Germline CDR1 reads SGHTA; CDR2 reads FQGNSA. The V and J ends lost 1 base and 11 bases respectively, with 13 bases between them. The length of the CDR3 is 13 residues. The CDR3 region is CASSLGLGQEQYF. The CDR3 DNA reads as TGTGCCAGCAGCTTAGGGTTGGGGCAGGAGCAGTATTTT.